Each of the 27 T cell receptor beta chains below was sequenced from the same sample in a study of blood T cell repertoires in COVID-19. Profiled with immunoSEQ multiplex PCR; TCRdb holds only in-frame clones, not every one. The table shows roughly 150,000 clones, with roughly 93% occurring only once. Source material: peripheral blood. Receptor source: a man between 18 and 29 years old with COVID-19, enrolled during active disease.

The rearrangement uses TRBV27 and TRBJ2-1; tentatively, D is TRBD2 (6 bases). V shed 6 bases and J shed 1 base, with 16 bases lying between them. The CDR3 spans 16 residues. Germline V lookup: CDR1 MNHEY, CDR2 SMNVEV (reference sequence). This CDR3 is CASSLSPGLSYNEQFF. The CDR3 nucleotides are TGTGCCAGCAGCCTATCCCCGGGACTGTCCTACAATGAGCAGTTCTTC.

The CDR3, as DNA: TGTGCCAGCAGCGTAGGTATCGGGAGGGCCGGGGAGACCCAGTACTTC. Amino acids: CASSVGIGRAGETQYF. The rearrangement uses TRBV9 and TRBJ2-5, with 8 bases lining up with TRBD2. This CDR3 contains 16 residues. CDR1 and CDR2 (germline): SGDLS, YYNGEE. With V trimmed by 0 bases and J by 5 bases, 9 bases remained unmatched. Full variable domain (remainder filled in from reference TRBV9 and TRBJ2-5): DSGVTQTPKHLITATGQRVTLRCSPRSGDLSVYWYQQSLDQGLQFLIQYYNGEERAKGNILERFSAQQFPDLHSELNLSSLELGDSALYFCASSVGIGRAGETQYFGPGTRLLVL.

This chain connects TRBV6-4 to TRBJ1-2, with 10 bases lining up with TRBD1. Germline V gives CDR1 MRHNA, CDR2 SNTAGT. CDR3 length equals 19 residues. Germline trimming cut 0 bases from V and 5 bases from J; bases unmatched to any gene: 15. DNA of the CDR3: TGTGCCAGCAGTGACTCGGAGGACAGGGGGGCGAAGGAAAGATATGGCTACACCTTC. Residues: CASSDSEDRGAKERYGYTF.

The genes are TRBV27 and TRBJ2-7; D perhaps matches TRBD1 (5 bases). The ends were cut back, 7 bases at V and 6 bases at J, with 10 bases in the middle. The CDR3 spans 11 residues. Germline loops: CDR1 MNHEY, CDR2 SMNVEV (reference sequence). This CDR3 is CASKGWGEQYF. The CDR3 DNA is TGTGCCAGCAAGGGGTGGGGCGAGCAGTACTTC.

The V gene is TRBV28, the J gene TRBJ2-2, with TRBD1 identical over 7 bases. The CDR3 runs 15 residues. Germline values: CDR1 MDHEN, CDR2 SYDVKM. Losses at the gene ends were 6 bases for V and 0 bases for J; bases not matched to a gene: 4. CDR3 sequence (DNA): TGTGCCAGCAGGGGGACAGTTTCGAACACCGGGGAGCTGTTTTTT. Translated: CASRGTVSNTGELFF.

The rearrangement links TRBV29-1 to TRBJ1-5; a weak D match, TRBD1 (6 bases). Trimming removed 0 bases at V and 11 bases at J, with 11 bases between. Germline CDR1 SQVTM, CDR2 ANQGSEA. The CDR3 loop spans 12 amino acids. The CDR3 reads CSVEEGRGTQHF. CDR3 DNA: TGCAGCGTTGAAGAGGGGAGGGGGACCCAGCATTTT.

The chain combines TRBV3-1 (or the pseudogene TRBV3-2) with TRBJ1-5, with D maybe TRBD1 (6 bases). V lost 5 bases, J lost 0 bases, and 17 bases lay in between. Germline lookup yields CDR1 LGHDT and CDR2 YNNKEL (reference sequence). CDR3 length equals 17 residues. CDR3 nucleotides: TGTGCCAGCAGCAACGGTCGGACAGAACTTAGCAATCAGCCCCAGCATTTT. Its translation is CASSNGRTELSNQPQHF.

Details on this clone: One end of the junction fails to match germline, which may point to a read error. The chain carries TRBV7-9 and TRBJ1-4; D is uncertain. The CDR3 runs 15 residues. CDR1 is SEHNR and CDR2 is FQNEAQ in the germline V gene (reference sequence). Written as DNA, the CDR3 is TGTGCCAGCAGCTTAGCGCACAGTGCTAATGAAAAACTGCTTTTT. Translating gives CASSLAHSANEKLLF.

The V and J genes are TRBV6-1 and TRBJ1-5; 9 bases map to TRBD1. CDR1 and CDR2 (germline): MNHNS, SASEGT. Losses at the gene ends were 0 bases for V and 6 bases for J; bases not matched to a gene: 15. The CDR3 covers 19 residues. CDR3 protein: CASSEALSGGTGGSQPQHF. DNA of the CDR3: TGTGCCAGCAGTGAAGCGCTGTCTGGGGGAACAGGGGGCAGTCAGCCCCAGCATTTT.

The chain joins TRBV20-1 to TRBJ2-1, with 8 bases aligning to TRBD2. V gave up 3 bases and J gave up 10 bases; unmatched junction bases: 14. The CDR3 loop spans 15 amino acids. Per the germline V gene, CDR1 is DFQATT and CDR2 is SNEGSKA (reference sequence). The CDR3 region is CSASPPGLVPAEQFF. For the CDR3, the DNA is TGCAGTGCTAGTCCGCCGGGACTAGTCCCAGCAGAGCAGTTCTTC.

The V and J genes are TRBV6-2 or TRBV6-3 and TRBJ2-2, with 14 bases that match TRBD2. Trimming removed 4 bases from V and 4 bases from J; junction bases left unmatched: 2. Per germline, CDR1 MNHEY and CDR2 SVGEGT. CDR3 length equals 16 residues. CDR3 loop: CASSWTSGRITGELFF. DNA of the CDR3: TGTGCCAGCAGTTGGACTAGCGGGAGGATCACCGGGGAGCTGTTTTTT.

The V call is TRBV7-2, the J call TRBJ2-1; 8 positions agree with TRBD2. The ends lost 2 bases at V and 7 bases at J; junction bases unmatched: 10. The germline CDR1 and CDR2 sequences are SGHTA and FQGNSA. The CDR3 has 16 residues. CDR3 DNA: TGTGCCAGCAGCTTACCAGCGGGAGTTCGGCTGAATGAGCAGTTCTTC. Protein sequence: CASSLPAGVRLNEQFF. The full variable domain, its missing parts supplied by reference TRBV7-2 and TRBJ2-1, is GAGVSQSPSNKVTEKGKDVELRCDPISGHTALYWYRQSLGQGLEFLIYFQGNSAPDKSGLPSDRFSAERTGGSVSTLTIQRTQQEDSAVYLCASSLPAGVRLNEQFFGPGTRLTVL.

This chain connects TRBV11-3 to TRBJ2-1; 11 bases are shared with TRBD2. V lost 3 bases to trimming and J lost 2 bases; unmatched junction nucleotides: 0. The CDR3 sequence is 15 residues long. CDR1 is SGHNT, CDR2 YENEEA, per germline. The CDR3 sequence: CASSFSGRAYNEQFF. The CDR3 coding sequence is TGTGCCAGCAGCTTTAGCGGGAGGGCCTACAATGAGCAGTTCTTC.

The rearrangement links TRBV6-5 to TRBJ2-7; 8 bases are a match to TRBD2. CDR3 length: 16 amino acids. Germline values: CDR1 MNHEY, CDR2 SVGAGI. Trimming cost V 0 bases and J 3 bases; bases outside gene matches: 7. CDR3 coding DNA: TGTGCCAGCAGTTACTCGACAGCGGGAGTTTACTACGAGCAGTACTTC. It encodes CASSYSTAGVYYEQYF.

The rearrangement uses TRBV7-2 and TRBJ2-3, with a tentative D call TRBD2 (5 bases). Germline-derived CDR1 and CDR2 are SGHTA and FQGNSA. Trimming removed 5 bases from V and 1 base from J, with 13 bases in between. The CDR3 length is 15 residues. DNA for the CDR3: TGTGCCAGCAGCCCGGCGCCCGGGGGCACAGATACGCAGTATTTT. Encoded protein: CASSPAPGGTDTQYF.

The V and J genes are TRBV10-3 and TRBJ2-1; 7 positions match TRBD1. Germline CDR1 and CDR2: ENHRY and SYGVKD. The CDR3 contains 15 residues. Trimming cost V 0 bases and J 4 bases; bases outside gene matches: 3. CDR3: CAISESRDSYNEQFF. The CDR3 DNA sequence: TGTGCCATCAGTGAGTCCCGGGACAGTTACAATGAGCAGTTCTTC.

The CDR3 bases are TGTGCCAGCAGCTCGGGACTAGCGGGAGTCTACGAGCAGTACTTC. This sequence encodes CASSSGLAGVYEQYF. The chain uses TRBV9 and TRBJ2-7; 14 bases agree with TRBD2. J was trimmed by 3 bases and V by 4 bases; bases with no gene match: 3. Per the germline V gene, CDR1 is SGDLS and CDR2 is YYNGEE. The CDR3 is 15 residues long.

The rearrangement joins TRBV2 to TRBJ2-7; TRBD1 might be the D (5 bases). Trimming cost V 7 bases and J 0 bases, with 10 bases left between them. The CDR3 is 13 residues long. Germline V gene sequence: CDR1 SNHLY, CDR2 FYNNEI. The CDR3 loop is CASIPDNSYEQYF. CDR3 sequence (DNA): TGTGCCAGCATACCGGACAACTCCTACGAGCAGTACTTC.

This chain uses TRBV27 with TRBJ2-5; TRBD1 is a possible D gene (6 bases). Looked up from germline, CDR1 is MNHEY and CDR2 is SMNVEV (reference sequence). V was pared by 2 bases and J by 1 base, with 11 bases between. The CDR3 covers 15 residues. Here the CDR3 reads CASSLNRVGQETQYF. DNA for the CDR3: TGTGCCAGCAGTTTAAACAGGGTCGGCCAAGAGACCCAGTACTTC.

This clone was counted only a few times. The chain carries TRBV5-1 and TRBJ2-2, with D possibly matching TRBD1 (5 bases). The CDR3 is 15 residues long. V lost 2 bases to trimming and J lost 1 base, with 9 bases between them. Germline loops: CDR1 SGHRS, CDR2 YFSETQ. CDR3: CASSFGAGNTGELFF. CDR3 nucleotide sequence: TGCGCCAGCAGCTTTGGGGCAGGGAACACCGGGGAGCTGTTTTTT.

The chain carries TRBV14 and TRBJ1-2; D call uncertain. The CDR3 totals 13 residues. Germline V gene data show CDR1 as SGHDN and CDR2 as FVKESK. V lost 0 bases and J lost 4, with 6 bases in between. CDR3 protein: CASSQDRSYGYTF. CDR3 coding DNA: TGTGCCAGCAGCCAAGATCGCAGCTATGGCTACACCTTC.

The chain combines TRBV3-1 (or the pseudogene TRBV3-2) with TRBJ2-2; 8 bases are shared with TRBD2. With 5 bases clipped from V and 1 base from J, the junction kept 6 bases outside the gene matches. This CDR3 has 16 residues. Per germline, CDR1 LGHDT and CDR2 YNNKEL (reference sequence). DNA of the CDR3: TGTGCCAGCAGCTACGGGAGGGCAGGGAACACCGGGGAGCTGTTTTTT. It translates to CASSYGRAGNTGELFF.

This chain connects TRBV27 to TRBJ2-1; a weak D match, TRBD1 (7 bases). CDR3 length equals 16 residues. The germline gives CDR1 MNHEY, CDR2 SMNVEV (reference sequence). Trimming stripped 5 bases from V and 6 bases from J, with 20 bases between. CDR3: CASSPRQGGRGNEQFF. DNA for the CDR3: TGTGCCAGCAGTCCAAGACAGGGAGGTCGGGGCAATGAGCAGTTCTTC.

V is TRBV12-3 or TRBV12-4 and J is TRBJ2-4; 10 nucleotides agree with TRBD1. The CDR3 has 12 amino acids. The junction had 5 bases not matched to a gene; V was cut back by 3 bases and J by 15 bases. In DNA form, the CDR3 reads TGTGCCAGCAGTTTGGGGGACAGGGGTTCGTACTTC. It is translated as CASSLGDRGSYF.

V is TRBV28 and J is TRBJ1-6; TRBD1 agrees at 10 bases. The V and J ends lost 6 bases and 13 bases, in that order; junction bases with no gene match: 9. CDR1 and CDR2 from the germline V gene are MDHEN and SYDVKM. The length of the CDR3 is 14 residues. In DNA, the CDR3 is TGTGCCAGCAGCATAACCGGGACAGGGGCTCCCCTCCACTTT. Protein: CASSITGTGAPLHF.

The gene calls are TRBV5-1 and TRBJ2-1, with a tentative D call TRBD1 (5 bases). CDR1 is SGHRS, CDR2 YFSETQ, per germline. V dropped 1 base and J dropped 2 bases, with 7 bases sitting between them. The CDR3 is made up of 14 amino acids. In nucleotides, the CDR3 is TGCGCCAGCAGCTTGAGGACAACCTACAATGAGCAGTTCTTC. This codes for CASSLRTTYNEQFF.

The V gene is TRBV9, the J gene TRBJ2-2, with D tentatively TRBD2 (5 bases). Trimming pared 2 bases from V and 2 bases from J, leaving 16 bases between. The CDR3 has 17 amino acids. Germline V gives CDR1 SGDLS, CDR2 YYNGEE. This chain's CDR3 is CASSVPRNGGNTGELFF. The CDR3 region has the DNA TGTGCCAGCAGCGTGCCTCGAAACGGAGGAAACACCGGGGAGCTGTTTTTT.